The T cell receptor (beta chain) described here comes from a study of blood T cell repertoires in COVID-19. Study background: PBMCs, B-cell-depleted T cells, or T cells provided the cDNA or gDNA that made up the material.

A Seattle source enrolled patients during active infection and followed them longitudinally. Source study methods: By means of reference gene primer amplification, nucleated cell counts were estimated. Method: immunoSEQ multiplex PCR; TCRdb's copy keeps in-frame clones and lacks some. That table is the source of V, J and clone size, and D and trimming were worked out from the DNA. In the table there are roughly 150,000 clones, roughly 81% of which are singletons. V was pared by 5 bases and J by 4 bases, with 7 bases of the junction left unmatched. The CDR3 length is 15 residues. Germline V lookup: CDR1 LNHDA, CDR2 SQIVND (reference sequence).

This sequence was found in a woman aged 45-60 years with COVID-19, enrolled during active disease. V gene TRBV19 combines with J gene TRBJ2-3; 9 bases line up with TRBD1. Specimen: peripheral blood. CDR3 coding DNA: TGTGCCAGTAGTCTCGGACAGGGGAAGGCAGATACGCAGTATTTT. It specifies CASSLGQGKADTQYF.